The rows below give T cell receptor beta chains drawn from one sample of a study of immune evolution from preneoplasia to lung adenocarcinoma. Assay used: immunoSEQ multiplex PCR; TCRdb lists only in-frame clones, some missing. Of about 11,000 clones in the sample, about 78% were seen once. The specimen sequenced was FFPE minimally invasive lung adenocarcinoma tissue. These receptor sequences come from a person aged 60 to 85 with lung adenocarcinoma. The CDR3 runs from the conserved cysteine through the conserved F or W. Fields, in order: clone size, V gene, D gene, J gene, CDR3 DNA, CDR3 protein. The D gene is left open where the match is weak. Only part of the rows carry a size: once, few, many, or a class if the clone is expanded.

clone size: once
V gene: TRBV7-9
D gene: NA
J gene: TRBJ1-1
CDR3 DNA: TGTGCCAGCAGCAAAGACACAGACACTGAAGCTTTCTTT
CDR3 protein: CASSKDTDTEAFF

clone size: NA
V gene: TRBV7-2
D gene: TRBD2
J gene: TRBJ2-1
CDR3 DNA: TGTGCCAGCAGCTCCCTTAGCGGGAGTACCTACAATGAGCAGTTCTTC
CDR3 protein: CASSSLSGSTYNEQFF

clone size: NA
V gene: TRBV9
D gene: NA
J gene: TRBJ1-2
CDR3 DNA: TGTGCCAGCAGCGTAACCTCCGGGACACGAAACTATGGCTACACCTTC
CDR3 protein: CASSVTSGTRNYGYTF

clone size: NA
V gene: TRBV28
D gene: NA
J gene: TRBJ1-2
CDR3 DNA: TGTGCCAGCAGTGATCTCAAGGGCTACACCTTC
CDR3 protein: CASSDLKGYTF

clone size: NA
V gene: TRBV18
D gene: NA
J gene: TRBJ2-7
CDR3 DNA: TGTGCCAGCTCACCAATTAGCGGTTCCTACGAGCAGTACTTC
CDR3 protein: CASSPISGSYEQYF

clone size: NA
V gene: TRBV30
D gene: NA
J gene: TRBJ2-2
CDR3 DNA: TGTGCCTGGAGGGCCGGGAGTTACACCGGGGAGCTGTTTTTT
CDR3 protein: CAWRAGSYTGELFF

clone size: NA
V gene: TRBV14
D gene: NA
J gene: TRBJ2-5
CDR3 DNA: TGTGCCAGCAGCCCCTTGGGCAAGGAATTTCGGGGGGAGACCCAGTACTTC
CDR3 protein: CASSPLGKEFRGETQYF

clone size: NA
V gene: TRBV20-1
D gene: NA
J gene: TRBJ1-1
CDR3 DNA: TGCAGTGCTAGTACCACTGAAGCTTTCTTT
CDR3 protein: CSASTTEAFF

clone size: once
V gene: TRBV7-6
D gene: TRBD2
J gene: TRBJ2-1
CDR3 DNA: TGTGCCAGCAGCTCCCGGACTAGCGTCGACTCCTACAATGAGCAGTTCTTC
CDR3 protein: CASSSRTSVDSYNEQFF

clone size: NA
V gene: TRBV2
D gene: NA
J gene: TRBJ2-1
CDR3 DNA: TGTGCCAGCGCTTGGCGGGCCTCCTACAATGAGCAGTTCTTC
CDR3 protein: CASAWRASYNEQFF

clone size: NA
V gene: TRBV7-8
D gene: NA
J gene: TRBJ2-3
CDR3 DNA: TGTGCCAGCAGCTTAAGCGGCGACCCTGCAACGGGGGATACGCAGTATTTT
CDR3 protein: CASSLSGDPATGDTQYF

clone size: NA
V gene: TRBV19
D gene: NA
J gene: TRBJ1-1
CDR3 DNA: TGTGCCAGTAGTATAGATCTATGGGGCGACACTGAAGCTTTCTTT
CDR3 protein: CASSIDLWGDTEAFF

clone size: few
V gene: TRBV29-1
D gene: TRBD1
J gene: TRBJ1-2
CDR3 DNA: TGCAGCGTTAGTCCGGGACAGGGGACGAGCTACACCTTC
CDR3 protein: CSVSPGQGTSYTF

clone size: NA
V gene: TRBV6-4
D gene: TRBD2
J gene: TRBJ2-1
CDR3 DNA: TGTGCCAGCATTCTAGCGGGAGGTTCCTACAATGAGCAGTTCTTC
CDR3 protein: CASILAGGSYNEQFF

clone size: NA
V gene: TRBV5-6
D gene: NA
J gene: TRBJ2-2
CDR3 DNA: TGTGCCAGCAGCGCCGCCGGGCCCCACACCGGGGAGCTGTTTTTT
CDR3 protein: CASSAAGPHTGELFF

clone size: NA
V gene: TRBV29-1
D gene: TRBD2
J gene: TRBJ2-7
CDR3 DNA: TGCAGCGTTGAACGGCGTGGGGCGGGAGGGCTCCCATCCTACGAGCAGTACTTC
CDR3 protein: CSVERRGAGGLPSYEQYF

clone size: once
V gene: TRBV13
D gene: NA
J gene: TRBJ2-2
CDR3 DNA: TGTGCCAGCAGCTTTGCCTCAAGAGGAACCGGGGAGCTGTTTTTT
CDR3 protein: CASSFASRGTGELFF

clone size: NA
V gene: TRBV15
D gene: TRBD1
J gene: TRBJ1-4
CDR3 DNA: TGTGCCACCCGAGGGACAGGGTCCAATGAAAAACTGTTTTTT
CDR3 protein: CATRGTGSNEKLFF

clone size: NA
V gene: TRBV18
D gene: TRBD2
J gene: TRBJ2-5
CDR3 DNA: TGTGCCAGCTCACCCCGGCTAGCGGGGGAAGAGACCCAGTACTTC
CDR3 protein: CASSPRLAGEETQYF

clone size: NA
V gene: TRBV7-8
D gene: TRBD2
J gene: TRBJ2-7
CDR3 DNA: TGTGCCAGCAGCTTAGCGCACACTAGCGGGGCCTACGAGCAGTACTTC
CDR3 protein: CASSLAHTSGAYEQYF

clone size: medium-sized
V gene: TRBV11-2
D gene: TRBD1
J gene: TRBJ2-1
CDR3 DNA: TGTGCCAGCAGCTTCAGGGGGCTTGAGCAGTTCTTC
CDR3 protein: CASSFRGLEQFF

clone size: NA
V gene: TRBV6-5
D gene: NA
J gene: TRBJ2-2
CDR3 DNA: TGTGCCAGCAGAATCGGAGGGGTAGGCACCGGGGAGCTGTTTTTT
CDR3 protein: CASRIGGVGTGELFF

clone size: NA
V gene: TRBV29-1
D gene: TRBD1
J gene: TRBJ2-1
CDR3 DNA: TGCAGCGCCTGGGACAGCTACTCCTACAATGAGCAGTTCTTC
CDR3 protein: CSAWDSYSYNEQFF

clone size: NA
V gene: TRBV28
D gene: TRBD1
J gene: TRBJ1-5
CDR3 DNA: TGTGCCAGCAGTTTACAGGGGGCCCATAGCAATCAGCCCCAGCATTTT
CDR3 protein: CASSLQGAHSNQPQHF

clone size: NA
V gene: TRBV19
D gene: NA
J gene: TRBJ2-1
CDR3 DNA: TGTGCCAGTACCTCTCTACAGGAGCAGTTCTTC
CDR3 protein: CASTSLQEQFF

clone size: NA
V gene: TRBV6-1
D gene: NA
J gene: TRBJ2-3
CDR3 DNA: TGTGCCAGCAGTGAAAGGGCAGGGAGCACAGATACGCAGTATTTT
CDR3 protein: CASSERAGSTDTQYF

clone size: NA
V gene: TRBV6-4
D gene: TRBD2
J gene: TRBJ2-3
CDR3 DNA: TGTGCCAGCAGTGCTAGCGGGGGGGCCACAGATACGCAGTATTTT
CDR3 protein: CASSASGGATDTQYF

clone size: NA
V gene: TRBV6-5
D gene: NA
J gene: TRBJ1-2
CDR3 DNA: TGTGCCAGCAGTTACTCAGGGGAGGATTATAACTATGGCTACACCTTC
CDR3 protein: CASSYSGEDYNYGYTF

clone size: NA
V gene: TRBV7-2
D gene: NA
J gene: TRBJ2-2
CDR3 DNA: TGTGCCAGCAGCCCGTACACCGGGGAGCTGTTTTTT
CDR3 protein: CASSPYTGELFF

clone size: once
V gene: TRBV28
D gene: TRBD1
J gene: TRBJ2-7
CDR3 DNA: TGTGCCAGCATTTCAGGGGGCGGCGAGCAGTACTTC
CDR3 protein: CASISGGGEQYF

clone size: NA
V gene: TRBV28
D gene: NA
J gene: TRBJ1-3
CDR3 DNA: TGTGCCAGCAGTTCCATCTCTGGGGCCGGAAACACCATATATTTT
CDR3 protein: CASSSISGAGNTIYF

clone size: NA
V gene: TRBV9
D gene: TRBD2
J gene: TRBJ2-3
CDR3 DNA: TGTGCCAGCAGCCACCTTAGCGGGGGGAATACGCAGTATTTT
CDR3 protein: CASSHLSGGNTQYF

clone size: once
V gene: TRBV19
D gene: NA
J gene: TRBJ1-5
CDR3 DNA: TGTGCCAGTAGTAACGACAAATATTATCAGCCCCAGCATTTT
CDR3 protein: CASSNDKYYQPQHF

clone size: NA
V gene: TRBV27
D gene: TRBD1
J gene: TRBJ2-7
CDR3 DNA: TGTGCCAGCAAGAACGGGGACAGCGCCTACGAGCAGTACTTC
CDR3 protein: CASKNGDSAYEQYF

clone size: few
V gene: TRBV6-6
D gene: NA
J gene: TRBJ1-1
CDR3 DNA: TGTGCCAGCAGCATGACTCAGAACACTGAAGCTTTCTTT
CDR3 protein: CASSMTQNTEAFF

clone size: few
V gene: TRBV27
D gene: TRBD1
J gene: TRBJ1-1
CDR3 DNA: TGTGCCAGCAGTTTGGGACAGGGGAACACTGAAGCTTTCTTT
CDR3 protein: CASSLGQGNTEAFF

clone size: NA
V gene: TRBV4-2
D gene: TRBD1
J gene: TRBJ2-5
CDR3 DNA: TGTGCCAGCAGCCGCTGGACAGGGGGCGGGGAGACCCAGTACTTC
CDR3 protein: CASSRWTGGGETQYF

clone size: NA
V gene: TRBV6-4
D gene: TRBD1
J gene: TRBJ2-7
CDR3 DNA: TGTGCCAGCATGACGGACAGGGCGTATAAGCAGTACTTC
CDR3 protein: CASMTDRAYKQYF

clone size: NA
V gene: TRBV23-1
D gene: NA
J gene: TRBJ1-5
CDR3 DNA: TGCGCCAGCAGTCAATCGGCCCGATACTACTTCAATCAGCCCCAGCATTTT
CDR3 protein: CASSQSARYYFNQPQHF

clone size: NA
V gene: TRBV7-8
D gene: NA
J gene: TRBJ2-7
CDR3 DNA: TGTGCCAGCACCCCCCGGGGGACCTACGAGCAGTACTTC
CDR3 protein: CASTPRGTYEQYF

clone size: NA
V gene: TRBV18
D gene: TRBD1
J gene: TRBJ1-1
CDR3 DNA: TGTGCCAGCTCACTGACAGGGGGGACTGAAGCTTTCTTT
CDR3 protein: CASSLTGGTEAFF

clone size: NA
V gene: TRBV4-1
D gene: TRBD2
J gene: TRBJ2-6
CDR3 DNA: TGCGCCAGCAGCCAAGACCCCCTAGCGGTCCTCTCTGGGGCCAACGTCCTGACTTTC
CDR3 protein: CASSQDPLAVLSGANVLTF

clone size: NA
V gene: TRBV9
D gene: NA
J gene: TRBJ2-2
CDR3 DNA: TGTGCCAGCAGCGTAGCTACAGGGTTTGTGGCCGGGGAGCTGTTTTTT
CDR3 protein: CASSVATGFVAGELFF

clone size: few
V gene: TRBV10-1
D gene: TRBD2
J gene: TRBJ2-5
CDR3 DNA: TGCGCCAGCAGTGCTAGCGGGGGACAGACCCAGTACTTC
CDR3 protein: CASSASGGQTQYF